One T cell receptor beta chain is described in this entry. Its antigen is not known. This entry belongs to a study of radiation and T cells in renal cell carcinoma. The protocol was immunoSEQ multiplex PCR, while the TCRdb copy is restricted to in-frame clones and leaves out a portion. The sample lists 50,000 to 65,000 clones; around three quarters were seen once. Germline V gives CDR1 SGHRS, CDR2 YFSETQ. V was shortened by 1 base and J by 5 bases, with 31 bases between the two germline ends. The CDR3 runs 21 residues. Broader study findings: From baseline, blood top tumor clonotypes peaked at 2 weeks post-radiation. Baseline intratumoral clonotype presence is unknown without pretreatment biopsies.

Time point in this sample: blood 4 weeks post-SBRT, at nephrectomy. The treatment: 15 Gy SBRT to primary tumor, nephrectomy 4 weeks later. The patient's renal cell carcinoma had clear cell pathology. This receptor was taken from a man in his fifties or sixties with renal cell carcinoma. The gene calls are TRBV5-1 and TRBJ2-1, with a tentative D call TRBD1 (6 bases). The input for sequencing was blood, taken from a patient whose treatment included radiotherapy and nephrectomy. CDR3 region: CASSLQDRRVGRKTVNNEQFF. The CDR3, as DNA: TGCGCCAGCAGCTTGCAAGACAGGCGGGTTGGTCGTAAGACCGTAAACAATGAGCAGTTCTTC.